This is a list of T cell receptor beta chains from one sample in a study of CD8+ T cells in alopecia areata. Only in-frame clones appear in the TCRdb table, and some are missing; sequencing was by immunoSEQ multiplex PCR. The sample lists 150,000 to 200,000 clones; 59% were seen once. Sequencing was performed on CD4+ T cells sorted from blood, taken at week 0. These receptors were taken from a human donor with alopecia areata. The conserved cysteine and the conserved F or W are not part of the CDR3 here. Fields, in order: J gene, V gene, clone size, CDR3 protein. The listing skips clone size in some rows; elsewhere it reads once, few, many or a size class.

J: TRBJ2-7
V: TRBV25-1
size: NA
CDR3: ASTSGLSYEQY

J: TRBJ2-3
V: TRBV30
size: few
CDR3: AWSRRGLGTQY

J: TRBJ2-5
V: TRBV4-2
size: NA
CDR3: ASSQDEWRTETQY

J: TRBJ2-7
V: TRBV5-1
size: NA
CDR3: ASSLRRGGRLDRNYEQY

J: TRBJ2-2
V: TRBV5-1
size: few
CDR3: ASSTGTANTGELF

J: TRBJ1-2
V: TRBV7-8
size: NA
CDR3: ASSLSQNYGYT

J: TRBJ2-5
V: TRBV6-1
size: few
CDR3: ASTLTEAAWETQY

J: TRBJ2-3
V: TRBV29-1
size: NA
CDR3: SVIGDRAFAGTQY

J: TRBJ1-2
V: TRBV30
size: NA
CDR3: AWSAVGYGYT

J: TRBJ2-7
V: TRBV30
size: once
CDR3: AWSQFFYEQY

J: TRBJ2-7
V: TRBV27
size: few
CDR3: ASSLADRVTYEQY

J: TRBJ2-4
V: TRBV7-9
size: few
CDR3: ASSLFEGAKNIQY

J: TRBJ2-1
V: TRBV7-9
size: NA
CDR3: ASSLREPYNEQF

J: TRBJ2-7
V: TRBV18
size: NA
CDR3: ASSLAGDYEQY

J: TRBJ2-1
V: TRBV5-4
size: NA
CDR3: ASSLRSSNEQF

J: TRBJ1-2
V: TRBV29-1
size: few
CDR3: SVTKAYGYT

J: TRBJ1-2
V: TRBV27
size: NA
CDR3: ASSLRQGNGYT

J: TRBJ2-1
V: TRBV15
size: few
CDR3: ATSRDVNEQF

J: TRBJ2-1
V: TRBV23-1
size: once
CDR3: ASSQAGQGDRDEQF

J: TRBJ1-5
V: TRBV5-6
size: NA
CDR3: ASSLKGQGLYQPQH

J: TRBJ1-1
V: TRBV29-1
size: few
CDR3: SVGRQADTEAF

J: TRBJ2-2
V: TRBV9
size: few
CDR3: ASTLAGGNTGELF

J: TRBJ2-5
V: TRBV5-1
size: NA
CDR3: ASSLGQAPPVETQY

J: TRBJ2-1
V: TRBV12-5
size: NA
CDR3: ASGLGTAVSYNEQF

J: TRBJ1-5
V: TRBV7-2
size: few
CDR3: ASSPPGNQPQH

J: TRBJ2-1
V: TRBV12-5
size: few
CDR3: ASGLVLGPTYNEQF

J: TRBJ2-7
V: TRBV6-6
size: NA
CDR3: ASSYAAGTTYEQY

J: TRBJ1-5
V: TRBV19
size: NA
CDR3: ASSITGMGNQPQH

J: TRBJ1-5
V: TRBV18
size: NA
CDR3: ASSPQGTGNQPQH

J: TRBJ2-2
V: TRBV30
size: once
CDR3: AWSRGMYTGELF

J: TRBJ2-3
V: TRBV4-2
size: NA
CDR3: ASSQDERGGWTDTQY

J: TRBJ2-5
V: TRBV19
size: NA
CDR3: ASSLNQETQY

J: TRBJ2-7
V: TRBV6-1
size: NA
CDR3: ASSVTYEQY

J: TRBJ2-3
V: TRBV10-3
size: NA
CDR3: AIRRGIDTDTQY

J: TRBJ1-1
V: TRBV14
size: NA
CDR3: ASSIQPNTEAF

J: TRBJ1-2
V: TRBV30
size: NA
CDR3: AWSWDRGNYGYT

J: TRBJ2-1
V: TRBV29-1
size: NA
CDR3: SAPGHNEQF

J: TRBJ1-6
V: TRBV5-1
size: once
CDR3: ASSAGDTTSPLH

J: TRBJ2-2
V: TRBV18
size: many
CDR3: ASSREVGTGELF

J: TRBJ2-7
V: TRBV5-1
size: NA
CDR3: ASSLPTGNTYEQY

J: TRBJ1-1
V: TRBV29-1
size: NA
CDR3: SVGTGALTEAF

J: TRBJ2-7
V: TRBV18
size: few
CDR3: ASSPPMGGYEQY

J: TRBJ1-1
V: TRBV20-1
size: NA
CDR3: SALRGTEAF

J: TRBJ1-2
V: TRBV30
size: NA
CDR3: AWSPLSGQGNHGYT

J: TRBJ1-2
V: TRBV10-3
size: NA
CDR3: AISDRDRNYGYT

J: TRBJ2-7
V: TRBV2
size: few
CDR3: ATETGVGEQY

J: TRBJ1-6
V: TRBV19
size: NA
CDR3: ASSNYGDSPLH

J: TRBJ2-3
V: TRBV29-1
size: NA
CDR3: SGSGISLTDTQY

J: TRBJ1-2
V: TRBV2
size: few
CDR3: ASTGGRNYGYT

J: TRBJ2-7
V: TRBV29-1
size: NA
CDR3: SVDTPDGTGYNSQY

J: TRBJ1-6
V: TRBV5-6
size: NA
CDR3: ASSSQRDRGFGSPLH

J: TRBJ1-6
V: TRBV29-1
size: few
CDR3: SVTQGETPLH

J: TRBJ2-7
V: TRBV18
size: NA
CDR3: ASSPGIEQY